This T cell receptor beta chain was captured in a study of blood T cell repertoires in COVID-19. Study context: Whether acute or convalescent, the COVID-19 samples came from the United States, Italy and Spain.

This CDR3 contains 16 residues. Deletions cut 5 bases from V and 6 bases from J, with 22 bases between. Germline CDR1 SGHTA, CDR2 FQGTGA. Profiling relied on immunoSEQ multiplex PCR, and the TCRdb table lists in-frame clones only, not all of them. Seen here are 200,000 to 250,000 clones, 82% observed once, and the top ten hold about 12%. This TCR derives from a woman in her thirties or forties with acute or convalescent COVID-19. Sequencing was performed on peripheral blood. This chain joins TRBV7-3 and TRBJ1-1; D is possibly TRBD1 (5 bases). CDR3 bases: TGTGCCAGCAGCATAGCAGGGCCTCGTATAGACGCTGAAGCTTTCTTT. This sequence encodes CASSIAGPRIDAEAFF.